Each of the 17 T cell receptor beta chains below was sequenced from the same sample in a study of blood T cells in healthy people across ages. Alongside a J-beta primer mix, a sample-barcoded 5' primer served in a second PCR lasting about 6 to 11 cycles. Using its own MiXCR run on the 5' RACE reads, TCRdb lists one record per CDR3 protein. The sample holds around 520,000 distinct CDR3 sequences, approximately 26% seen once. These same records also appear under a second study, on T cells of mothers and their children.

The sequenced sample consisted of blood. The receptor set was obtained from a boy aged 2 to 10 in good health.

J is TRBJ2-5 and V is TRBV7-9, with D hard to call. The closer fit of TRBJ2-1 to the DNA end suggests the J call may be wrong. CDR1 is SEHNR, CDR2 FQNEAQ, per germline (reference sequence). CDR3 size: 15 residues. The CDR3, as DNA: TGTGCCAGCAGCGACCCCCTTGCAGCCAGCAATGAGCAGTTCTTC. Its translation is CASSDPLAASNEQFF.

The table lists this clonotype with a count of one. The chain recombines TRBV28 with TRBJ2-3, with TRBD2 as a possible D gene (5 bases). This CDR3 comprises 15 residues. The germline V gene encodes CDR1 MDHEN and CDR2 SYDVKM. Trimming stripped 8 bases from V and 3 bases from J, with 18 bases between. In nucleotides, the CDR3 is TGTGCCAGCCCACCTTCGCCTAGCCGTACAGATACGCAGTATTTT. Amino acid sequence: CASPPSPSRTDTQYF.

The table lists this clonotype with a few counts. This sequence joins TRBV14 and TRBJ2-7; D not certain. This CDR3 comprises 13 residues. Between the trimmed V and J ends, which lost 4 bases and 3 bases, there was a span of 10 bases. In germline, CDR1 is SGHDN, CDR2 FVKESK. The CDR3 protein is CASSPSTHYEQYF. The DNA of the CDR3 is TGTGCCAGCAGCCCCTCAACCCACTACGAGCAGTACTTC.

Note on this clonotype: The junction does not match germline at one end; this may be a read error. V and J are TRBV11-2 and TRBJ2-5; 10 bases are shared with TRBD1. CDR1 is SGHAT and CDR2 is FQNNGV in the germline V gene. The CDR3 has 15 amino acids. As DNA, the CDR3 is TGTGCCAGCAGCCTAGAGACAGGGGGCGGGGAGACCCAGTACTTC. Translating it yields CASSLETGGGETQYF. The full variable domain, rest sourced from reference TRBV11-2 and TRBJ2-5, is EAGVAQSPRYKIIEKRQSVAFWCNPISGHATLYWYQQILGQGPKLLIQFQNNGVVDDSQLPKDRFSAERLKGVDSTLKIQPAKLEDSAVYLCASSLETGGGETQYFGPGTRLLVL.

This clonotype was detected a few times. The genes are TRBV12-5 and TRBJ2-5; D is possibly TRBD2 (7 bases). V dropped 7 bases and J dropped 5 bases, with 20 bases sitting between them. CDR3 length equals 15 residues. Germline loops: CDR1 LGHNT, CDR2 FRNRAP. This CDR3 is CASAQRGGARETQYF. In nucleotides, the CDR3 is TGTGCTAGTGCCCAAAGAGGGGGGGCCCGGGAGACCCAGTACTTC.

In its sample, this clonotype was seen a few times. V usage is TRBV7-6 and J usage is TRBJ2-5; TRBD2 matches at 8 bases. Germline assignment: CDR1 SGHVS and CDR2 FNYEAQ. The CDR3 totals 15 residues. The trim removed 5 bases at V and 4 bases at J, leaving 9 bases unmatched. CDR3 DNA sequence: TGTGCCAGCAGCCTAAGCGGGAGCGTCGGAGAGACCCAGTACTTC. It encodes CASSLSGSVGETQYF.

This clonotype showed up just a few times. The CDR3 DNA reads TGTGCCAGCAGCTTAGGCGGAGATAGGTCCTACGAGCAGTACTTC. Translating it yields CASSLGGDRSYEQYF. The chain carries TRBV7-6 and TRBJ2-7; D unclear. The CDR3 has 15 residues. V dropped 1 base and J dropped 1 base, with 11 bases sitting between them. Looked up from germline, CDR1 is SGHVS and CDR2 is FNYEAQ.

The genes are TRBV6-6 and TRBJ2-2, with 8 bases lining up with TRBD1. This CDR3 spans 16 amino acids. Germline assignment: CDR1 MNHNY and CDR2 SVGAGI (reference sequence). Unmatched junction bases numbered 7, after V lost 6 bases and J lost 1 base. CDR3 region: CASSSTGTGNTGELFF. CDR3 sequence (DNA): TGTGCCAGCAGCTCTACCGGGACAGGGAACACCGGGGAGCTGTTTTTT.

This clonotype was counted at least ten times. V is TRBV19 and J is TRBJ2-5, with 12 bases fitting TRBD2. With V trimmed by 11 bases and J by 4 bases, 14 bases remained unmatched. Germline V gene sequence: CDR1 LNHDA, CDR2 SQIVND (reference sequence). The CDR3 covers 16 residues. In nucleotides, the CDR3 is TGTGCCCCCCCTAGCGGGAGGGCCCCTACAAGAGAGACCCAGTACTTC. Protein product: CAPPSGRAPTRETQYF.

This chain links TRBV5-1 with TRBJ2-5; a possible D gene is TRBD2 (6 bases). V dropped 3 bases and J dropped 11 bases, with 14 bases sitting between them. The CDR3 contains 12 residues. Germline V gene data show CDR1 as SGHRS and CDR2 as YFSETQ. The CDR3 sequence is CASSSGSGPQYF. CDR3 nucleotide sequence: TGCGCCAGCAGCTCGGGTAGCGGCCCTCAGTACTTC.

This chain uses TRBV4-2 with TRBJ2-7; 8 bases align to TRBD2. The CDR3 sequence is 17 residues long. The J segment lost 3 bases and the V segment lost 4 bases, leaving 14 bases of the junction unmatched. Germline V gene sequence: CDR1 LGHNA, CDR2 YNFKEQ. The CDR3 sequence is CASSPSMGGGNNYEQYF. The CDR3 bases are TGTGCCAGCAGCCCCTCAATGGGCGGGGGGAACAACTACGAGCAGTACTTC.

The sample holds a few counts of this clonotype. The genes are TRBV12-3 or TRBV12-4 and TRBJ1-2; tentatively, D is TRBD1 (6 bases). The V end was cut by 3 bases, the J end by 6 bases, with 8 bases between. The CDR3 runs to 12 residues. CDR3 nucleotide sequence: TGTGCCAGCAGTTTCGCAGGGGATGGCTACACCTTC. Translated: CASSFAGDGYTF.

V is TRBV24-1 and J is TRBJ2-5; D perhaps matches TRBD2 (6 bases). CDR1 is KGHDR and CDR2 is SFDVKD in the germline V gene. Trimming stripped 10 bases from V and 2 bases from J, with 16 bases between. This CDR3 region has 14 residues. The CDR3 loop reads CATRDLLRQETQYF. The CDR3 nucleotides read TGTGCCACGCGGGACTTATTAAGACAAGAGACCCAGTACTTC.

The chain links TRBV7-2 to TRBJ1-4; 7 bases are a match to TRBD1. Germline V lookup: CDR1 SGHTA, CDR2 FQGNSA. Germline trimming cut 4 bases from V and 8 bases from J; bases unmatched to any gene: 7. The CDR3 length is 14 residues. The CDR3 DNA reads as TGTGCCAGCAGCTCGCAGGGGGGGGCCGAAAAACTGTTTTTT. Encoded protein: CASSSQGGAEKLFF.

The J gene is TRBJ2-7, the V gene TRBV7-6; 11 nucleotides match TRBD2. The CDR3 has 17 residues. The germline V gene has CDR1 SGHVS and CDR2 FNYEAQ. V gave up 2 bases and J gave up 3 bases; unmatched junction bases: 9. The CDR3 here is CASSLMAGGTSGYEQYV. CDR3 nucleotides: TGTGCCAGCAGCTTAATGGCAGGAGGGACTAGCGGCTACGAGCAGTACGTC.

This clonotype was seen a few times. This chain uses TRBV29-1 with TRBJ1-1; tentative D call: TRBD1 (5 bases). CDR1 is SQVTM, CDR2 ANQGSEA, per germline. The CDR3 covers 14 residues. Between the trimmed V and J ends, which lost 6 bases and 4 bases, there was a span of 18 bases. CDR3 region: CSVVIRGGATEAFF. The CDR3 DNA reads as TGCAGCGTCGTAATAAGGGGAGGGGCCACTGAAGCTTTCTTT.

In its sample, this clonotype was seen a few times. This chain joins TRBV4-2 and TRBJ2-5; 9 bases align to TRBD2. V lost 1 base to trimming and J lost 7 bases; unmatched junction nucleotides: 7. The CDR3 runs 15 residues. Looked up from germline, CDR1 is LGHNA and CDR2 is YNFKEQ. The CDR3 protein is CASSQAKGGGATQYF. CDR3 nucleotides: TGTGCCAGCAGCCAAGCGAAGGGCGGGGGGGCGACCCAGTACTTC.